This T cell receptor (beta chain) was identified in a study of blood T cell repertoires in COVID-19. Looking at the study overall: PBMCs, B-cell-depleted T cells, or T cells were the source of the cDNA or gDNA that made up the material.

Trimming cost V 3 bases and J 2 bases; bases outside gene matches: 5. The V gene's germline CDR1 is KGHSH and CDR2 LQKENI. This CDR3 contains 15 residues. The protocol was immunoSEQ multiplex PCR, while the TCRdb copy is restricted to in-frame clones and leaves out a portion. The sample holds about 180,000 clones; 70% to 90% are singletons and the top ten take around 5%. The sample taken for sequencing was peripheral blood. The chain has TRBV18 and TRBJ2-7; TRBD1 agrees at 9 bases. The source of this sequence is a woman aged 45-59 years with COVID-19, enrolled during active disease. The CDR3 sequence: CASSPRDRAPYEQYF. Here the CDR3 DNA reads TGTGCCAGCTCACCGAGGGACAGGGCCCCCTACGAGCAGTACTTC. The full variable domain, with the rest looked up from reference TRBV18 and TRBJ2-7, is NAGVMQNPRHLVRRRGQEARLRCSPMKGHSHVYWYRQLPEEGLKFMVYLQKENIIDESGMPKERFSAEFPKEGPSILRIQQVVRGDSAAYFCASSPRDRAPYEQYFGPGTRLTVT.